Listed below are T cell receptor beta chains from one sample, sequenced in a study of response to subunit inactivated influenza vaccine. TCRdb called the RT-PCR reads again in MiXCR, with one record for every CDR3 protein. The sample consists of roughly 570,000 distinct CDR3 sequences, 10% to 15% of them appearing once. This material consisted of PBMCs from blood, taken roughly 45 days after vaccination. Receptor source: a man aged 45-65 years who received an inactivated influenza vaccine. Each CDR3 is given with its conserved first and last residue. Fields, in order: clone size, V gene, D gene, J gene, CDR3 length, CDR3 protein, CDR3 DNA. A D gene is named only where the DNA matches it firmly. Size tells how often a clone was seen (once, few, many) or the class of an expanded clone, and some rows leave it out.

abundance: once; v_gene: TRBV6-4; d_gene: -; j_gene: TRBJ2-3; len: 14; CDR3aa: CASSPGQLSDTQYF; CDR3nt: TGTGCCAGCAGTCCCGGACAGCTGTCTGATACGCAGTATTTT
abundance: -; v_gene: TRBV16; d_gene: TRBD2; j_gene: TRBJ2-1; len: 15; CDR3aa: CASSQFSGSYNEQFF; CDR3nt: TGTGCCAGCAGCCAATTTAGCGGGAGCTACAATGAGCAGTTCTTC
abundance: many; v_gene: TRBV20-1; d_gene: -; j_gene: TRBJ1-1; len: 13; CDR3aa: CSARRGVKTEAFF; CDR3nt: TGCAGTGCTAGAAGAGGGGTAAAGACTGAAGCTTTCTTT
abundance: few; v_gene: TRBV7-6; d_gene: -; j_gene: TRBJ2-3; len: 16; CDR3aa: CASSLGAQLSGDTQYF; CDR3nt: TGTGCCAGCAGCTTAGGGGCCCAGCTCTCTGGAGATACGCAGTATTTT
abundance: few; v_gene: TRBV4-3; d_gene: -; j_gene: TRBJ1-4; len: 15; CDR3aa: CASSQGRGRKGRLFF; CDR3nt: TGCGCCAGCAGCCAGGGGCGGGGGCGAAAGGGAAGACTGTTTTTT
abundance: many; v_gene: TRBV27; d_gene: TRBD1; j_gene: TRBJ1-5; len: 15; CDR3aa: CASRPRTGSNQPQHF; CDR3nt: TGTGCCAGCAGACCCCGGACAGGAAGCAATCAGCCCCAGCATTTT
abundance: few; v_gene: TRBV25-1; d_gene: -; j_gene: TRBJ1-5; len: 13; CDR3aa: CASSAGANQPQHF; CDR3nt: TGTGCCAGCTCCGCTGGGGCCAATCAGCCCCAGCATTTT
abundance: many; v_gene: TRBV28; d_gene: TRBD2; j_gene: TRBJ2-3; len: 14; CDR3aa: CACWEAGGSDTQYF; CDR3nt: TGTGCCTGCTGGGAGGCGGGGGGGTCAGATACGCAGTATTTT
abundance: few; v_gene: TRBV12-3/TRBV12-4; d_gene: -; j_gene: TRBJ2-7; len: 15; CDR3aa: CASSLQGTVKHEQYF; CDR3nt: TGTGCCAGCAGTTTACAAGGGACTGTAAAGCACGAGCAGTACTTC
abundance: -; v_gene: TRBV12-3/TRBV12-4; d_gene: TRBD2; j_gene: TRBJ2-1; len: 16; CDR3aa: CASRPLAGESYNEQFF; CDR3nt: TGTGCCAGCAGGCCACTAGCGGGAGAGTCCTACAATGAGCAGTTCTTC
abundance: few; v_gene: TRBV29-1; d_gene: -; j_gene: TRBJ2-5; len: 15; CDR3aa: CSAGPRGLEQETQYF; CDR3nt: TGCAGCGCCGGACCGCGAGGACTGGAGCAAGAGACCCAGTACTTC
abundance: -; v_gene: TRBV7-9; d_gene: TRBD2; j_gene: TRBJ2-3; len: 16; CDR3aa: CASSLAVGGDVNTQYF; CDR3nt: TGTGCCAGCAGCTTAGCGGTCGGGGGGGACGTGAATACGCAGTATTTT
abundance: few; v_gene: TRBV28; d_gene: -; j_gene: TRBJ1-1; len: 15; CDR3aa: CASSLTPELGTEAFF; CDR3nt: TGTGCCAGCAGTTTGACACCAGAACTGGGCACTGAAGCTTTCTTT
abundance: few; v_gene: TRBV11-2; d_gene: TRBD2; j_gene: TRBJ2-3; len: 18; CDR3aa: CASSLTRLAGVHTDTQYF; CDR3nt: TGTGCCAGCAGCCTAACTAGACTAGCGGGTGTCCACACAGATACGCAGTATTTT
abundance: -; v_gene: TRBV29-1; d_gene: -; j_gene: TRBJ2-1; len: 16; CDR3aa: CSVDVLKGGTYNEQFF; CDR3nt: TGCAGCGTTGACGTACTTAAGGGCGGAACCTACAATGAGCAGTTCTTC
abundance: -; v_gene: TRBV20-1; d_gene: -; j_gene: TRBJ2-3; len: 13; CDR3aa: CSARGQGTDTQYF; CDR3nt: TGCAGTGCTAGAGGCCAAGGCACAGATACGCAGTATTTT
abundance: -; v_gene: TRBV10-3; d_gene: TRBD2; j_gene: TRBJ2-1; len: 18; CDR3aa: CAISETGTSGRMVNEQFF; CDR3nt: TGTGCCATCAGTGAGACTGGGACTAGCGGGAGGATGGTGAATGAGCAGTTCTTC
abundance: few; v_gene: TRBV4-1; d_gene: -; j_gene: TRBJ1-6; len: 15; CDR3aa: CASSAGELGYSPLHF; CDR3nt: TGCGCCAGCAGCGCAGGGGAATTGGGCTATTCACCCCTCCACTTT
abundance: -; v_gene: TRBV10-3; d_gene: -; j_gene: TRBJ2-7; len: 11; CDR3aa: CAISEYQEQYF; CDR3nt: TGTGCCATCAGTGAGTATCAGGAGCAGTACTTC
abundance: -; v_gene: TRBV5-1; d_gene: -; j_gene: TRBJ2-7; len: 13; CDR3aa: CASSQSSALEQYF; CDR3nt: TGCGCCAGCAGCCAATCTAGCGCACTCGAGCAGTACTTC
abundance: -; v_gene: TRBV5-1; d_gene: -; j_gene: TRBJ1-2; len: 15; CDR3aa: CASSLAVQGNYGYTF; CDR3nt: TGCGCCAGCAGCTTGGCTGTGCAGGGGAACTATGGCTACACCTTC
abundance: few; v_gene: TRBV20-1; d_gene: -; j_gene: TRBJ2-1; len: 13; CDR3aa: CSAQRVLGVEQFF; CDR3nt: TGCAGTGCTCAAAGAGTGTTAGGTGTTGAGCAGTTCTTC
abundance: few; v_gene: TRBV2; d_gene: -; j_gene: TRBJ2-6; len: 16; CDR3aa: CASSEAPGNGANVLTF; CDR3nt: TGTGCCAGCAGTGAAGCGCCAGGGAATGGGGCCAACGTCCTGACTTTC
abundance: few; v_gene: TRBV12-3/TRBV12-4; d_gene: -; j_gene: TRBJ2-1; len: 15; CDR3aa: CASGAAGKSYNEQFF; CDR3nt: TGTGCCAGCGGGGCGGCGGGGAAGTCCTACAATGAGCAGTTCTTC